Listed here are 27 T cell receptor beta chains from one sample, sequenced in a study of blood T cell repertoires in COVID-19. Profiled with immunoSEQ multiplex PCR; TCRdb holds only in-frame clones, not every one. The sample consists of approximately 500,000 clones, 80% to 90% of them appearing once. Specimen: peripheral blood. The receptors originated from a man aged 18 to 30 with COVID-19, enrolled during active disease.

This clone was counted only a few times. The V call is TRBV5-4, the J call TRBJ1-4, with D hard to call. Looked up from germline, CDR1 is SGHNT and CDR2 is YYREEE (reference sequence). Trimming took 4 bases from V and 5 from J, leaving 9 bases between them. There are 13 residues in the CDR3. CDR3 in amino acids: CASSVGINEKLFF. In nucleotides, the CDR3 is TGTGCCAGCAGCGTCGGGATCAATGAAAAACTGTTTTTT.

This rearrangement joins TRBV19 to TRBJ1-5; D is ambiguous. The CDR3 totals 12 residues. The germline gives CDR1 LNHDA, CDR2 SQIVND (reference sequence). Trimming took off 1 base at V and 11 bases at J, with 9 bases between the two ends. Here the CDR3 DNA reads TGTGCCAGTAGTATAGTCTTGGGAGCCCAGCATTTT. It encodes CASSIVLGAQHF. The variable domain in full, with the rest retrieved from reference TRBV19 and TRBJ1-5, is DGGITQSPKYLFRKEGQNVTLSCEQNLNHDAMYWYRQDPGQGLRLIYYSQIVNDFQKGDIAEGYSVSREKKESFPLTVTSAQKNPTAFYLCASSIVLGAQHFGDGTRLSIL.

V usage is TRBV5-1 and J usage is TRBJ2-6; D is unresolved. The V end lost 1 base, the J end lost 0 bases, and 5 bases lay between the germline ends. The CDR3 is made up of 15 amino acids. Per germline, CDR1 SGHRS and CDR2 YFSETQ. This CDR3 is CASSLTASGANVLTF. The CDR3 bases are TGCGCCAGCAGCTTGACAGCCTCTGGGGCCAACGTCCTGACTTTC.

V usage is TRBV25-1 and J usage is TRBJ2-7; D might be TRBD1 (7 bases). Germline V CDR1 and CDR2: MGHDK, SYGVNS. V gave up 7 bases and J gave up 3 bases, with 19 bases separating them. This CDR3 region has 15 residues. DNA of the CDR3: TGTGCCAGCACCAGAGGAGGGGGCTCCTACTACGAGCAGTACTTC. This sequence encodes CASTRGGGSYYEQYF.

The chain has TRBV24-1 and TRBJ2-2, with a possible D match to TRBD1 (5 bases). The CDR3 sequence is 12 residues long. Germline assignment: CDR1 KGHDR and CDR2 SFDVKD. V was trimmed by 10 bases and J by 7 bases, leaving 12 bases between them. Here the CDR3 reads CATAGWSGELFF. CDR3 nucleotide sequence: TGTGCCACTGCAGGGTGGAGCGGGGAGCTGTTTTTT.

V gene TRBV19 combines with J gene TRBJ2-2, with TRBD1 matching 10 bases. After removal of 7 bases from V and 7 bases from J, the junction contained 9 bases not matched to a gene. There are 15 residues in the CDR3. Germline V lookup: CDR1 LNHDA, CDR2 SQIVND (reference sequence). DNA of the CDR3: TGTGCCAGTACCAACCCGGGACAGGGGTTCGGGGAGCTGTTTTTT. It codes for CASTNPGQGFGELFF.

A few counts support this clone. V and J are TRBV4-2 and TRBJ2-2, with 7 positions matching TRBD2. Germline trimming cut 3 bases from V and 0 bases from J; bases unmatched to any gene: 4. This CDR3 has 16 amino acids. Germline CDR1 is LGHNA and CDR2 is YNFKEQ. CDR3 amino acids: CASSHSSGSNTGELFF. The CDR3 DNA reads as TGTGCCAGCAGCCATTCTAGCGGCTCGAACACCGGGGAGCTGTTTTTT.

This clone was picked up a small number of times. The chain recombines TRBV27 with TRBJ1-2; TRBD1 matches at 7 bases. Germline V lookup: CDR1 MNHEY, CDR2 SMNVEV (reference sequence). V gave up 6 bases and J gave up 3 bases; unmatched junction bases: 4. This CDR3 contains 13 residues. CDR3 loop: CASRRDSYYGYTF. In DNA form, the CDR3 reads TGTGCCAGCAGACGGGACAGCTACTATGGCTACACCTTC.

The chain uses TRBV19 and TRBJ1-4; D possibly corresponds to TRBD1 (6 bases). Germline lookup yields CDR1 LNHDA and CDR2 SQIVND (reference sequence). Trimming cost V 2 bases and J 12 bases, with 7 bases left between them. CDR3 length: 11 residues. The CDR3: CASSIRQELFF. The CDR3 DNA reads TGTGCCAGTAGTATAAGACAGGAACTGTTTTTT.

Remarks on this clone: At the DNA level, this CDR3 is encoded by other sequences in the same sample as well. This chain uses TRBV9 with TRBJ2-5; tentative D call: TRBD1 (6 bases). V gave up 0 bases and J gave up 4 bases, with 7 bases separating them. Germline-derived CDR1 and CDR2 are SGDLS and YYNGEE. The CDR3 sequence is 13 residues long. CDR3 nucleotides: TGTGCCAGCAGCGTAGGAGGGGGAGAGACCCAGTACTTC. As protein: CASSVGGGETQYF.

The V call is TRBV27, the J call TRBJ1-1; TRBD1 might be the D (6 bases). The CDR3 sequence is 13 residues long. Germline V gene sequence: CDR1 MNHEY, CDR2 SMNVEV (reference sequence). V lost 7 bases to trimming and J lost 3 bases, with 12 bases between them. CDR3 region: CASKYTGYTEAFF. The CDR3 DNA reads as TGTGCCAGCAAATATACAGGGTACACTGAAGCTTTCTTT.

V is TRBV2 and J is TRBJ2-3, with 9 bases lining up with TRBD2. Germline assignment: CDR1 SNHLY and CDR2 FYNNEI. This CDR3 comprises 15 residues. Trimming took 2 bases from V and 4 from J; bases not matched to a gene: 4. The DNA for the CDR3 is TGTGCCAGCAGTGAATGGGGACTAGCATCAGATACGCAGTATTTT. Encoded protein: CASSEWGLASDTQYF.

About this clone itself: The sample carries other DNA sequences with the same CDR3. The rearrangement uses TRBV11-1 and TRBJ2-6; D is unclear. There are 13 residues in the CDR3. Germline V lookup: CDR1 SGHAT, CDR2 FQDESV (reference sequence). V was shortened by 3 bases and J by 4 bases, with 4 bases between the two germline ends. The CDR3 sequence is CASSFAGANVLTF. CDR3 nucleotides: TGTGCCAGCAGCTTCGCGGGGGCCAACGTCCTGACTTTC.

The chain carries TRBV11-2 and TRBJ2-7; D gene ambiguous. The CDR3 length is 14 residues. Germline-derived CDR1 and CDR2 are SGHAT and FQNNGV. V shed 5 bases and J shed 1 base, with 12 bases lying between them. The CDR3 DNA reads as TGTGCCAGCAGCCCCCTACTAAATTCCTACGAGCAGTACTTC. Translating gives CASSPLLNSYEQYF.

This chain joins TRBV7-8 and TRBJ1-5; D is uncertain. This CDR3 comprises 13 residues. V was pared by 4 bases and J by 3 bases, with 7 bases between. Germline V gene lookup returns CDR1 SGHVS and CDR2 FQNEAQ. The DNA of the CDR3 is TGTGCCAGCAGCTCCTTCCCCAATCAGCCCCAGCATTTT. It translates to CASSSFPNQPQHF.

The chain carries TRBV6-5 and TRBJ1-1, with TRBD1 identical over 7 bases. V dropped 6 bases and J dropped 8; count of bases not matched to a gene: 9. Germline lookup yields CDR1 MNHEY and CDR2 SVGAGI. This CDR3 spans 13 amino acids. The CDR3 DNA follows: TGTGCCAGCAGCCTACACCCGGGACAGGAAGCTTTCTTT. Translated, it gives CASSLHPGQEAFF.

The rearrangement uses TRBV19 and TRBJ2-1; 10 bases are shared with TRBD1. CDR1 is LNHDA and CDR2 is SQIVND in the germline V gene (reference sequence). This CDR3 spans 13 amino acids. V gave up 5 bases and J gave up 8 bases; unmatched junction bases: 3. The CDR3 reads CASSYGQGDEQFF. CDR3 nucleotide sequence: TGTGCCAGTAGTTACGGACAGGGGGATGAGCAGTTCTTC.

This clone was seen only a few times. The chain uses TRBV10-2 and TRBJ2-7; possibly TRBD2 for D (5 bases). V was trimmed by 3 bases and J by 2 bases, leaving 11 bases between them. CDR1 is WSHSY and CDR2 is SAAADI in the germline V gene. The CDR3 consists of 14 residues. Here the CDR3 reads CASSEPGFPYEQYF. DNA of the CDR3: TGCGCCAGCAGTGAACCGGGGTTTCCCTACGAGCAGTACTTC.

The chain couples TRBV9 to TRBJ2-1, with a possible D match to TRBD2 (6 bases). The CDR3 has 15 residues. Trimming pared 3 bases from V and 8 bases from J, leaving 18 bases between. Per germline, CDR1 SGDLS and CDR2 YYNGEE. The CDR3 region is CASSASWGVADEQFF. CDR3 DNA: TGTGCCAGCAGCGCCTCATGGGGGGTGGCGGATGAGCAGTTCTTC.

The genes are TRBV7-6 and TRBJ1-1; no reliable D call. The CDR3 length is 15 residues. The germline V gene encodes CDR1 SGHVS and CDR2 FNYEAQ. With 5 bases removed from V and 0 bases from J, the gap between germline ends came to 13 bases. The CDR3: CASSPGQVVNTEAFF. The DNA for the CDR3 is TGTGCCAGCAGCCCTGGGCAGGTGGTGAACACTGAAGCTTTCTTT. The full variable domain, in which reference TRBV7-6 and TRBJ1-1 provide the parts outside the CDR3, is GAGVSQSPRYKVTKRGQDVALRCDPISGHVSLYWYRQALGQGPEFLTYFNYEAQQDKSGLPNDRFSAERPEGSISTLTIQRTEQRDSAMYRCASSPGQVVNTEAFFGQGTRLTVV.

The chain carries TRBV3-1 (or the pseudogene TRBV3-2) and TRBJ1-2; 9 bases line up with TRBD1. Germline V gene lookup returns CDR1 LGHDT and CDR2 YNNKEL (reference sequence). CDR3 length equals 15 residues. V shed 4 bases and J 7 bases; nucleotides not matched to a gene: 10. Here the CDR3 DNA reads TGTGCCAGCAGCCCGGGACAGGGAAAGATAAGTGGCTACACCTTC. Translation gives CASSPGQGKISGYTF.

The chain links TRBV9 to TRBJ2-5, with 9 positions matching TRBD1. Germline CDR1 and CDR2: SGDLS and YYNGEE. This CDR3 is built from 14 residues. Unmatched junction bases numbered 4, after V lost 2 bases and J lost 5 bases. The CDR3 sequence is CASSVGQGGETQYF. CDR3 coding DNA: TGTGCCAGCAGCGTGGGACAGGGAGGGGAGACCCAGTACTTC. Full variable domain (remainder filled in from reference TRBV9 and TRBJ2-5): DSGVTQTPKHLITATGQRVTLRCSPRSGDLSVYWYQQSLDQGLQFLIQYYNGEERAKGNILERFSAQQFPDLHSELNLSSLELGDSALYFCASSVGQGGETQYFGPGTRLLVL.

The chain employs TRBV12-3 or TRBV12-4 and TRBJ1-1; D is undetermined. V shed 6 bases and J shed 5 bases, with 10 bases lying between them. The CDR3 is made up of 12 amino acids. The CDR3 loop reads CASRWSETEAFF. The CDR3 DNA is TGTGCCAGCAGGTGGTCGGAGACTGAAGCTTTCTTT.

The CDR3, as DNA: TGTGCCAGCAAACAGGGTTCCGATCAGCCCCAGCATTTT. Translated, it gives CASKQGSDQPQHF. The chain links TRBV12-3 or TRBV12-4 to TRBJ1-5; D possibly corresponds to TRBD1 (6 bases). CDR3 size: 13 residues. The ends were cut back, 7 bases at V and 5 bases at J, with 12 bases in the middle.

This chain joins TRBV24-1 and TRBJ2-3, with TRBD1 matching 11 bases. The CDR3 has 15 residues. The germline CDR1 and CDR2 sequences are KGHDR and SFDVKD. V lost 4 bases, J lost 5 bases, and 4 bases stayed unmatched. CDR3 in amino acids: CATSEGTGGGDTQYF. CDR3 DNA sequence: TGTGCCACCAGTGAGGGGACAGGGGGTGGAGATACGCAGTATTTT.

This chain connects TRBV5-1 to TRBJ2-7; TRBD2 matches 10 bases. The CDR3 consists of 15 residues. The V gene's germline CDR1 is SGHRS and CDR2 YFSETQ. Trimming cost V 2 bases and J 4 bases; bases outside gene matches: 6. The DNA for the CDR3 is TGCGCCAGCAGCTTAGGGACTAGCGTACAGTACGAGCAGTACTTC. Translated, it gives CASSLGTSVQYEQYF.

This sequence joins TRBV25-1 and TRBJ1-1, with no clear D. The CDR3 has 15 residues. CDR1 is MGHDK, CDR2 SYGVNS, per germline. The V and J ends lost 4 bases and 3 bases respectively, with 15 bases between them. The CDR3 DNA is TGTGCCAGCAGTGGATCACCTGTCGGGTACACTGAAGCTTTCTTT. Its protein is CASSGSPVGYTEAFF. The complete variable domain, with remaining parts taken from reference TRBV25-1 and TRBJ1-1, reads EADIYQTPRYLVIGTGKKITLECSQTMGHDKMYWYQQDPGMELHLIHYSYGVNSTEKGDLSSESTVSRIRTEHFPLTLESARPSHTSQYLCASSGSPVGYTEAFFGQGTRLTVV.